The clone carrying this T cell receptor (beta chain) appeared once. V lost 7 bases, J lost 5 bases, and 12 bases lay in between. The CDR3 length is 13 residues. Per the germline V gene, CDR1 is MGHDK and CDR2 is SYGVNS. Sequencing used immunoSEQ multiplex PCR; TCRdb keeps in-frame clones, though not all of them. The sample has hundreds of thousands of clones; about 80% are singletons. This sample was included in a study of blood T cell repertoires in COVID-19. For the study at large: Collection of acute and convalescent COVID-19 samples took place in the United States, Italy and Spain.

Input material: peripheral blood. The TCR comes from a woman in her thirties or forties with active or convalescent COVID-19. V usage is TRBV25-1 and J usage is TRBJ2-1; possible D gene TRBD2, 5 bases. This CDR3 reads CASIGLADNEQFF. The CDR3 nucleotides are TGTGCCAGCATAGGGCTAGCCGACAATGAGCAGTTCTTC. Full variable domain (outside the CDR3, taken from reference TRBV25-1 and TRBJ2-1): EADIYQTPRYLVIGTGKKITLECSQTMGHDKMYWYQQDPGMELHLIHYSYGVNSTEKGDLSSESTVSRIRTEHFPLTLESARPSHTSQYLCASIGLADNEQFFGPGTRLTVL.